The subject of this entry is one T cell receptor beta chain. These data belong to a study of cytomegalovirus exposure and HLA in healthy donors. Study information: Most donors, 80% to 90% of roughly 400 genotyped, fell in the Caucasian-associated ancestry cluster.

Primers included in the PCR were 60 Vbeta and 13 Jbeta primers. Clones were read by immunoSEQ multiplex PCR, and TCRdb kept only the in-frame ones, dropping some. The sample's table shows about 210,000 clones. Sequenced input: PBMCs. The TCR originated in a woman in her 30s in good health and CMV-seropositive.

CDR3 in DNA: TGTGCCAGCAGCCTGGGGACACCTGATAAGCAGTACTTC. It codes for CASSLGTPDKQYF. V and J are TRBV5-6 and TRBJ2-7, with a possible D match to TRBD1 (6 bases). The CDR3 has 13 amino acids. V lost 4 bases and J 8 bases, leaving 16 bases between the germline ends. Germline V gives CDR1 SGHDT, CDR2 YYEEEE. Full variable domain (outside the CDR3, taken from reference TRBV5-6 and TRBJ2-7): DAGVTQSPTHLIKTRGQQVTLRCSPKSGHDTVSWYQQALGQGPQFIFQYYEEEERQRGNFPDRFSGHQFPNYSSELNVNALLLGDSALYLCASSLGTPDKQYFGPGTRLTVT.